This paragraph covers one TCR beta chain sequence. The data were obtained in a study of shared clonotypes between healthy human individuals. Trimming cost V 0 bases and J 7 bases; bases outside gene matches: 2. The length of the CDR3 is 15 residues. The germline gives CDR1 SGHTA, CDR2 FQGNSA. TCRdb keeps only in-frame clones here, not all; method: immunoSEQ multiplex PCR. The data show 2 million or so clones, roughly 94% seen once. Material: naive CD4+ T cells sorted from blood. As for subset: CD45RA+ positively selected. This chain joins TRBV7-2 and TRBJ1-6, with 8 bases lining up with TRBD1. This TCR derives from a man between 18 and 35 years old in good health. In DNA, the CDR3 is TGTGCCAGCAGCTTAGCCCAGGGGGCGAATTCACCCCTCCACTTT. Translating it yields CASSLAQGANSPLHF.